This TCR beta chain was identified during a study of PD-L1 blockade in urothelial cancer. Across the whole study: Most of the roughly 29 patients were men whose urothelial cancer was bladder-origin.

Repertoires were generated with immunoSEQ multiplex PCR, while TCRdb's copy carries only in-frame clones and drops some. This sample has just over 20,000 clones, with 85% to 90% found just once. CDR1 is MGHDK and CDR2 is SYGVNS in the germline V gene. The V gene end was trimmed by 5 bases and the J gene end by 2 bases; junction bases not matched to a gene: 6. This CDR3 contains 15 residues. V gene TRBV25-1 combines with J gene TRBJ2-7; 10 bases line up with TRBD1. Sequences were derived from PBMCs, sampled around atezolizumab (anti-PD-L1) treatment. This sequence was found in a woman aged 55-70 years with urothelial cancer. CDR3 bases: TGTGCCAGCAGTCCCCATGGACAGGGGGCCTACGAGCAGTACTTC. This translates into CASSPHGQGAYEQYF.